This TCR beta chain was observed in a study of blood T cells in healthy people across ages (dated by TCRdb to the mid-2010s). Concerning the study at large: In model experiments, template switching captured roughly one uniquely barcoded TCR beta cDNA molecule for every two T cells. The donors were divided into four age groups: young (average approximately 17 years), middle-aged (about 41), aged (62) and long-lived (about 79). Donors of different ages were randomly distributed across sequencing lanes to avoid experimental bias. Age-related changes in TCR beta repertoire diversity were measured in the study by deep sequencing normalized with unique cDNA molecular identifiers. Two additional independent replicas of 1 million unique cDNA reads from the same blood draw were analyzed for two donors (one aged 18 to 30 and one aged 80 or older). Overall results and qualifications from the work: Compared with the aged group, the long-lived group had more naive CD4+ T cells, fewer expanded clones and increased TCR diversity, suggesting age selection. Because the CMV infection status of the donors was unknown, age-related changes in expanded clonotypes may potentially have been confounded. Estimates of total diversity based on one million sequenced T cells were considered lower bounds and underestimates. Because profiling used bulk unsorted PBMCs, naive and antigen-experienced compartments could not be compared conclusively. The percentage of naive T cells measured by flow cytometry correlated strongly with observed TCR beta diversity. As age increased, observed TCR beta diversity per million T cells dropped in a roughly linear way, and a significant reduction was already evident by age about 36.

The 39 donors, aged about 6 to 95 years, were systemically healthy Caucasian individuals from Russia. Each donor gave 8.5 to 10 milliliters of peripheral blood, collected into EDTA-treated Vacutainer tubes. Ficoll-Paque density-gradient centrifugation was used to isolate PBMCs, with at least 6.5 million per sample. Trizol reagent was used to extract total RNA from PBMCs, with at least 5.5 micrograms per sample. For every donor, an aliquot of PBMCs went through flow cytometry to measure the percentages of naive CD45RAhigh/CD27high T cells. This clonotype was recorded at least ten times. Its antigen is currently not known. No much larger clone is present one base from it, and per-base qualities are unavailable. The trim is 3 bases for V and 3 bases for J, with a gap of 6 bases between the germline ends. CDR1 and CDR2 (DFQATT, SNEGSKA) derive from the germline V gene (reference sequence). The CDR3 contains 11 residues, cysteine and phenylalanine counted. Of the read, only the CDR3 DNA is kept; its 33 bases are in frame from base 1.

Receptor amplification or capture employed 5' RACE. This sample was sequenced with an Illumina HiSeq 2500. A second PCR of 7 to 11 cycles was performed with a sample-barcoded 5' primer and a J-beta primer mix. Each TCR beta cDNA molecule received a unique molecular identifier from a template-switch 5' adaptor carrying 12 random nucleotides. At least 2.5 million CDR3-containing paired-end reads were obtained from each sample. First-strand cDNA synthesis was performed from all RNA using the Mint cDNA synthesis kit, with priming by a TRBC-specific oligonucleotide. After uracil-DNA glycosylase treatment, a first 18-cycle PCR used universal primers M1SS and BC2_uni_R on all cDNA. Regarding the original processing steps: Each sample was normalized by randomly selecting 1 million high-quality reads, each carrying a distinct molecular identifier. Reads sharing molecular identifiers were discarded rather than binned into consensus sequences. MiTCR, run with a Q25 quality threshold and the strictest error-elimination algorithm, handled CDR3 identification, clonotype clustering and error correction. A nonparametric unseen species model with Euler transformation was used to estimate a lower bound on total TCR beta diversity. TCRdb reworked the public reads: Q25 trimming with fastp, MiXCR clone assembly, productive beta chains retained. Each record represents a unique CDR3 protein, reported with the most common genes and DNA among its rows. TCRdb's processing, not the study's, gives the V and J calls here. The sample table shows about 1.5 million distinct CDR3 sequences, and roughly 43% are seen once. The ten most abundant clones make up roughly 3.7% of the sample.

Sequenced: blood. This chain joins TRBV20-1 to TRBJ2-7; the D element might be TRBD1 or TRBD2, as each aligns at 5 bases. The sequence came from a woman aged 18-29 years in good health. CDR3 sequence: CSASGGYEQYF. The DNA sequence is given as TGCAGTGCTAGTGGGGGCTACGAGCAGTACTTC.